These 18 T cell receptor beta chains originate from one sample sequenced in a study of post-analysis software for immune sequencing data. Study-wide points: With TRBV5-6, TRBV5-1 and TRBV20-1 included, about five TRBV segments were more frequent in patients than in controls.

Unique molecular identifiers had been added to the TCR beta cDNA libraries. TCRdb ran MiXCR on the PCR reads and lists one entry per CDR3 protein. The repertoire consists of approximately 730,000 distinct CDR3 sequences, with approximately 44% occurring once and the leading ten covering 4% to 5%. These receptors' targets are unknown. What was sequenced was blood. These receptors were obtained from a girl between 10 and 17 years old with multiple sclerosis.

This clonotype has just one count. The rearrangement joins TRBV9 to TRBJ2-3; D unclear. The germline V gene encodes CDR1 SGDLS and CDR2 YYNGEE. This CDR3 spans 15 amino acids. The V end lost 0 bases, the J end lost 2 bases, and 10 bases lay between the germline ends. The CDR3 sequence: CASSVDQALTDTQYF. In DNA, the CDR3 is TGTGCCAGCAGCGTAGACCAGGCCCTCACAGATACGCAGTATTTT.

The table lists this clonotype with a few counts. V usage is TRBV28 and J usage is TRBJ1-2, with 10 bases lining up with TRBD1. The junction had 6 bases not matched to a gene; V was cut back by 5 bases and J by 3 bases. CDR1 MDHEN and CDR2 SYDVKM come from the germline V gene. The CDR3 contains 15 residues. This CDR3 reads CASSGTGATHYGYTF. For the CDR3, the DNA is TGTGCCAGCAGTGGGACAGGGGCGACCCACTATGGCTACACCTTC.

J is TRBJ2-5 and V is TRBV24-1, with 8 bases identical to TRBD1. Germline CDR1 KGHDR, CDR2 SFDVKD. The CDR3 loop spans 14 amino acids. Unmatched junction bases numbered 3, after V lost 4 bases and J lost 3 bases. For the CDR3, the DNA is TGTGCCACCAGTGACTCGGACAGGGAAGAGACCCAGTACTTC. Translating it yields CATSDSDREETQYF.

This sequence joins TRBV12-3 or TRBV12-4 and TRBJ2-4; 7 nucleotides match TRBD1. The V and J ends lost 4 bases and 0 bases, in that order; junction bases with no gene match: 6. This CDR3 has 16 amino acids. The CDR3 DNA is TGTGCCAGCAGTTCTTGGGACAGCCTAGCCAAAAACATTCAGTACTTC. It encodes CASSSWDSLAKNIQYF.

This clonotype was recorded at least ten times. The rearrangement links TRBV29-1 to TRBJ1-4, with D maybe TRBD1 (6 bases). The CDR3 has 11 residues. Germline V gene data show CDR1 as SQVTM and CDR2 as ANQGSEA. V lost 6 bases and J lost 8, with 10 bases in between. CDR3 sequence reads: CSVTTGEKLFF. CDR3 bases: TGCAGCGTAACCACAGGGGAAAAACTGTTTTTT.

Concerning this clonotype itself: A read error may account for a junction end that differs from germline. This sequence joins TRBV20-1 and TRBJ2-7; tentatively, D is TRBD1 (6 bases). Looked up from germline, CDR1 is DFQATT and CDR2 is SNEGSKA (reference sequence). The CDR3 runs to 14 residues. The CDR3 nucleotides are TGCAGTGCCAGAGAATTACAGGGTTCCTACGAGCAGTACTTC. Amino acids: CSARELQGSYEQYF.

There are a few counts of this clonotype. V is TRBV7-3 and J is TRBJ2-1, with 9 bases matching TRBD2. CDR1 is SGHTA and CDR2 is FQGTGA in the germline V gene. This CDR3 region has 17 residues. The J segment lost 5 bases and the V segment lost 2 bases, leaving 10 bases of the junction unmatched. The CDR3 DNA reads as TGTGCCAGCAGCTTATTAGCGGGAGAGGGGGGGGACAATGAGCAGTTCTTC. Translated, it gives CASSLLAGEGGDNEQFF.

This rearrangement joins TRBV6-2 or TRBV6-3 to TRBJ2-1, with 11 bases lining up with TRBD1. CDR1 MNHEY and CDR2 SVGEGT come from the germline V gene. The CDR3 spans 17 residues. J lost 3 bases, V lost 2 bases, and 6 bases had no gene match. The DNA for the CDR3 is TGTGCCAGCAGTTACGACCCGGACAGGGGGCACTACAATGAGCAGTTCTTC. Translated: CASSYDPDRGHYNEQFF.

Only a few counts were recorded for this clonotype. The chain carries TRBV29-1 and TRBJ1-1, with D unclear. Per the germline V gene, CDR1 is SQVTM and CDR2 is ANQGSEA. The ends were cut back, 7 bases at V and 7 bases at J, with 13 bases in the middle. This CDR3 contains 11 residues. The CDR3 reads CSAGMGVEAFF. CDR3 bases: TGCAGCGCCGGTATGGGAGTTGAAGCTTTCTTT.

A few counts support this clonotype. The gene calls are TRBV6-5 and TRBJ1-6, with a weak D call TRBD1 (5 bases). Germline V gene lookup returns CDR1 MNHEY and CDR2 SVGAGI. CDR3 length equals 13 residues. The ends were cut back, 7 bases at V and 10 bases at J, with 14 bases in the middle. The CDR3 nucleotides read TGTGCCAGCAAACGGACGGGGCGATCACCCCTCCACTTT. This translates into CASKRTGRSPLHF.

DNA for the CDR3: TGTGCCAGCAGCAGGGGGGTACTCTACGAGCAGTACTTC. This gives the protein CASSRGVLYEQYF. J is TRBJ2-7 and V is TRBV27; tentative D call: TRBD1 (7 bases). Trimming removed 6 bases at V and 3 bases at J, with 12 bases between. The CDR3 loop spans 13 amino acids. Germline loops: CDR1 MNHEY, CDR2 SMNVEV (reference sequence).

The chain couples TRBV15 to TRBJ2-1, with 10 nucleotides matching TRBD2. This CDR3 has 16 residues. Germline V gene data show CDR1 as LNHNV and CDR2 as YYDKDF (reference sequence). Trimming took 4 bases from V and 6 from J; bases not matched to a gene: 9. The DNA for the CDR3 is TGTGCCACCAGCATAAAGCGGGAGGGCCCTCGCAATGAGCAGTTCTTC. This translates into CATSIKREGPRNEQFF.

The rearrangement links TRBV6-1 to TRBJ2-7, with TRBD2 matching 11 bases. Germline CDR1 is MNHNS and CDR2 is SASEGT. This CDR3 comprises 15 residues. V lost 7 bases to trimming and J lost 1 base; unmatched junction nucleotides: 6. The DNA for the CDR3 is TGTGCCAGCATTAAACTAGCGGGGGCTTCCTACGAGCAGTACTTC. Its translation is CASIKLAGASYEQYF.

The chain couples TRBV7-8 to TRBJ1-2; no definite D call. V lost 0 bases and J 4 bases, leaving 9 bases between the germline ends. There are 14 residues in the CDR3. Germline CDR1 and CDR2: SGHVS and FQNEAQ. Here the CDR3 DNA reads TGTGCCAGCAGCTTAGCAGGGAGCCTCTATGGCTACACCTTC. It codes for CASSLAGSLYGYTF.

The chain recombines TRBV9 with TRBJ2-3; 7 bases are a match to TRBD1. CDR3 length equals 15 residues. The trim removed 3 bases at V and 2 bases at J, leaving 6 bases unmatched. Germline lookup yields CDR1 SGDLS and CDR2 YYNGEE. This CDR3 reads CASSGYRGATDTQYF. The CDR3 DNA reads TGTGCCAGCAGCGGCTACAGGGGCGCCACAGATACGCAGTATTTT.

The V and J genes are TRBV20-1 and TRBJ1-2, with TRBD1 matching over 9 bases. Germline V lookup: CDR1 DFQATT, CDR2 SNEGSKA (reference sequence). The CDR3 length is 13 residues. V dropped 6 bases and J dropped 7; count of bases not matched to a gene: 9. CDR3: CSAVAGTGLGYTF. CDR3 DNA sequence: TGCAGTGCAGTGGCCGGGACAGGGCTTGGCTACACCTTC.

The rearrangement links TRBV7-9 to TRBJ2-7; maybe TRBD2 (6 bases). The J call may be incorrect, as the DNA end agrees better with TRBJ2-5. The CDR3 has 15 residues. Germline CDR1 is SEHNR and CDR2 is FQNEAQ (reference sequence). The CDR3 DNA sequence: TGTGCCAGCAGCCCGGGACTCCTCGGATCCGAGACCCAGTACTTC. It yields the protein CASSPGLLGSETQYF.

A single count supports this clonotype. The chain joins TRBV15 to TRBJ2-1; 11 nucleotides line up with TRBD2. This CDR3 comprises 16 residues. From germline, CDR1 is LNHNV and CDR2 YYDKDF (reference sequence). The V and J ends lost 4 bases and 4 bases, in that order; junction bases with no gene match: 6. CDR3 amino acids: CATSTPGTSGYNEQFF. As DNA, the CDR3 is TGTGCCACCAGCACCCCCGGGACTAGCGGATACAATGAGCAGTTCTTC.